The sequence of this T cell receptor beta chain was determined in a study of cytomegalovirus exposure and HLA in healthy donors. General study findings and limits: Owing to their indistinguishability, certain V segments, notably TRBV6-2 and TRBV6-3, were excluded. Analysis performed later found approximately 17,000 TCR beta sequences associated with HLA alleles at 0.05 false discovery rate.

PCR was performed using 60 Vbeta and 13 Jbeta primers. Sequenced by immunoSEQ multiplex PCR; TCRdb stores in-frame clones only, minus some. The listing records 130,000 to 150,000 clones. Germline CDR1 and CDR2: SGHNT and YENEEA. V was pared by 5 bases and J by 1 base, with 2 bases of the junction left unmatched. CDR3 size: 14 residues. Regarding donors, all were healthy bone marrow donors. A remark on this clone: The target antigen is unknown.

This TCR derives from a man aged 40-55 years in good health and CMV-seronegative. This rearrangement joins TRBV11-3 to TRBJ2-3; 8 nucleotides match TRBD1. Sequenced sample: PBMCs. Here the CDR3 reads CASSDRGGTDTQYF. The CDR3 DNA reads TGTGCCAGCAGCGACAGGGGCGGCACAGATACGCAGTATTTT.